Each of the 31 T cell receptor beta chains below was sequenced from the same sample in a study of OX40 agonist ivuxolimab in advanced cancers. The method was immunoSEQ multiplex PCR; TCRdb's version includes in-frame clones alone and lacks a portion of them. The sample holds 15,000 to 20,000 clones; around 92% are singletons and the top ten take over 7%. The material sequenced was CD4+ or CD8+ T cells sorted from blood, taken in a trial of the OX40 agonist ivuxolimab. The receptors come from an adult with an advanced solid tumor such as melanoma, head and neck, liver or kidney cancer.

The chain links TRBV2 to TRBJ2-7; tentative D call: TRBD1 (5 bases). The germline V and J ends were trimmed by 3 bases and 6 bases, with 15 bases remaining between them. The CDR3 runs to 14 residues. Germline V gene sequence: CDR1 SNHLY, CDR2 FYNNEI. This CDR3 reads CASSDARGLGEQYF. CDR3 in DNA: TGTGCCAGCAGTGATGCTAGGGGTTTGGGCGAGCAGTACTTC.

This chain links TRBV6-5 with TRBJ1-6, with TRBD1 as a possible D gene (6 bases). The CDR3 runs to 13 residues. Germline lookup yields CDR1 MNHEY and CDR2 SVGAGI. The V and J ends lost 6 bases and 7 bases respectively, with 10 bases between them. CDR3 DNA sequence: TGTGCCAGCAGAGGGGGATGGAATTCACCCCTCCACTTT. Protein sequence: CASRGGWNSPLHF.

The V call is TRBV29-1, the J call TRBJ1-2; no clear D. The V end lost 3 bases, the J end lost 10 bases, and 12 bases lay between the germline ends. CDR1 is SQVTM, CDR2 ANQGSEA, per germline. This CDR3 is 11 amino acids long. The CDR3: CSVDQSGVYTF. The CDR3 DNA sequence: TGCAGCGTTGACCAGTCGGGTGTCTACACCTTC. Variable domain in full (rest from reference TRBV29-1 and TRBJ1-2): SAVISQKPSRDICQRGTSLTIQCQVDSQVTMMFWYRQQPGQSLTLIATANQGSEATYESGFVIDKFPISRPNLTFSTLTVSNMSPEDSSIYLCSVDQSGVYTFGSGTRLTVV.

The rearrangement joins TRBV6-6 to TRBJ2-1, with TRBD2 as a possible D gene (6 bases). The CDR3 is 14 residues long. The V and J ends lost 2 bases and 3 bases respectively, with 8 bases between them. Germline CDR1 is MNHNY and CDR2 is SVGAGI (reference sequence). CDR3: CASSYGGIYNEQFF. As DNA, the CDR3 is TGTGCCAGCAGTTACGGGGGGATCTACAATGAGCAGTTCTTC.

The V gene is TRBV19, the J gene TRBJ2-1; 11 bases line up with TRBD2. The CDR3 consists of 14 residues. Per the germline V gene, CDR1 is LNHDA and CDR2 is SQIVND (reference sequence). The V and J ends lost 9 bases and 2 bases, in that order; junction bases with no gene match: 3. The chain's CDR3 is CASVAGGTYNEQFF. As DNA, the CDR3 is TGTGCCAGCGTAGCGGGAGGGACCTACAATGAGCAGTTCTTC.

V usage is TRBV4-3 and J usage is TRBJ1-1; no definite D call. The CDR3 is made up of 14 amino acids. Germline CDR1 is LGHNA and CDR2 is YSLEER. The germline V and J ends were trimmed by 6 bases and 1 base, with 12 bases remaining between them. The CDR3, as DNA: TGCGCCAGCAGTGTACATGACGGGAACACTGAAGCTTTCTTT. Translation: CASSVHDGNTEAFF.

The rearrangement joins TRBV2 to TRBJ2-5, with D perhaps TRBD1 (6 bases). CDR1 and CDR2 (germline): SNHLY, FYNNEI. Trimming removed 7 bases at V and 4 bases at J, with 19 bases between. The CDR3 loop spans 15 amino acids. The DNA of the CDR3 is TGTGCCAGCAAACCGTTCAGGGGTTTAGGAGAGACCCAGTACTTC. Protein product: CASKPFRGLGETQYF.

The V and J genes are TRBV29-1 and TRBJ2-5, with TRBD2 matching over 8 bases. The CDR3 has 14 residues. CDR1 and CDR2 from the germline V gene are SQVTM and ANQGSEA. The ends lost 6 bases at V and 5 bases at J; junction bases unmatched: 11. CDR3 amino acids: CSVPGLGSAETQYF. CDR3 nucleotide sequence: TGCAGCGTCCCGGGACTAGGATCTGCGGAGACCCAGTACTTC.

This chain links TRBV19 with TRBJ1-5, with D possibly TRBD1 on 5 matching bases. Per germline, CDR1 LNHDA and CDR2 SQIVND (reference sequence). Trimming shortened V by 4 bases and J by 7 bases, and 17 bases separated the two germline ends. This CDR3 contains 15 residues. The CDR3 protein is CASSNSGATGQPQHF. CDR3 sequence (DNA): TGTGCCAGTAGTAACTCCGGGGCCACCGGGCAGCCCCAGCATTTT.

The chain links TRBV11-3 to TRBJ2-3; no clear D. Trimming pared 0 bases from V and 4 bases from J, leaving 8 bases between. This CDR3 is built from 14 residues. Germline CDR1 and CDR2: SGHNT and YENEEA. The CDR3 spells CASSLDTLSDTQYF. CDR3 bases: TGTGCCAGCAGCTTAGATACGCTATCAGATACGCAGTATTTT.

V usage is TRBV11-3 and J usage is TRBJ2-5; 9 nucleotides agree with TRBD2. CDR1 and CDR2 from the germline V gene are SGHNT and YENEEA. The CDR3 consists of 16 residues. Trimming at V came to 5 bases and at J to 5 bases, leaving 12 bases not matched to a gene. This CDR3 reads CASSQTSGQVWETQYF. The CDR3 nucleotides read TGTGCCAGCAGCCAGACTAGCGGCCAGGTGTGGGAGACCCAGTACTTC.

This chain joins TRBV6-5 and TRBJ1-2; weak D call: TRBD1 (6 bases). V lost 5 bases to trimming and J lost 8 bases, with 18 bases between them. This CDR3 comprises 14 residues. From germline, CDR1 is MNHEY and CDR2 SVGAGI. For the CDR3, the DNA is TGTGCCAGCAGTCCCCGACCAGGGGCGTACGGCTACACCTTC. Translated, it gives CASSPRPGAYGYTF.

V gene TRBV19 combines with J gene TRBJ1-1; the D gene is possibly TRBD1 (5 bases). From germline, CDR1 is LNHDA and CDR2 SQIVND (reference sequence). The V gene lost 3 bases and the J gene lost 4 bases, with 15 bases spanning the gap. The CDR3 has 15 residues. The DNA for the CDR3 is TGTGCCAGTAGTATCGGGGCAGGGAGGGGCACTGAAGCTTTCTTT. Translating it yields CASSIGAGRGTEAFF.

The gene calls are TRBV6-1 and TRBJ2-7; D may be TRBD1 (6 bases). CDR1 and CDR2 (germline): MNHNS, SASEGT. Between the trimmed V and J ends, which lost 4 bases and 4 bases, there was a span of 11 bases. The CDR3 loop spans 13 amino acids. CDR3 protein: CASSALGAYEQYF. DNA of the CDR3: TGTGCCAGCAGTGCTCTGGGGGCGTACGAGCAGTACTTC.

This chain's CDR3 is CASGLAGVYNEQFF. CDR3 nucleotides: TGTGCCAGTGGGCTAGCGGGAGTTTACAATGAGCAGTTCTTC. This chain connects TRBV27 to TRBJ2-1; 10 nucleotides agree with TRBD2. The CDR3 runs to 14 residues. V lost 9 bases and J lost 4; bases outside the gene matches: 6. CDR1 MNHEY and CDR2 SMNVEV come from the germline V gene (reference sequence).

This chain uses TRBV6-1 with TRBJ2-7; 8 nucleotides agree with TRBD2. CDR1 is MNHNS, CDR2 SASEGT, per germline. The length of the CDR3 is 14 residues. The V segment lost 5 bases and the J segment 0 bases; nucleotides outside the gene matches: 3. The CDR3 here is CASSLSGSSYEQYF. CDR3 in DNA: TGTGCCAGCAGTTTGAGCGGGAGCTCCTACGAGCAGTACTTC.

The chain carries TRBV29-1 and TRBJ2-2; the D is unclear. The CDR3 extends over 15 amino acids. V lost 3 bases and J 2 bases, leaving 13 bases between the germline ends. CDR1 and CDR2 (germline): SQVTM, ANQGSEA. CDR3 sequence reads: CSVDWVGSNTGELFF. CDR3 in DNA: TGCAGCGTTGATTGGGTGGGCTCTAACACCGGGGAGCTGTTTTTT.

The V gene is TRBV27, the J gene TRBJ2-7, with TRBD2 identical over 9 bases. CDR3 length equals 16 residues. Germline CDR1 is MNHEY and CDR2 is SMNVEV (reference sequence). V was pared by 0 bases and J by 1 base, with 4 bases of the junction left unmatched. Written as DNA, the CDR3 is TGTGCCAGCAGTTTATCGACTAGCGGTACGTCCTACGAGCAGTACTTC. Its translation: CASSLSTSGTSYEQYF.

The rearrangement uses TRBV6-1 and TRBJ1-2, with 8 bases aligning to TRBD1. The ends lost 2 bases at V and 8 bases at J; junction bases unmatched: 16. Germline-derived CDR1 and CDR2 are MNHNS and SASEGT. The CDR3 covers 17 residues. DNA for the CDR3: TGTGCCAGCAGTGAATGGTCGGTTGGGCAGGGGGCGCAAGGCTACACCTTC. It codes for CASSEWSVGQGAQGYTF.

The CDR3 DNA reads as TGTGCCAGCAGCCAATTAAGAGAAGCTTTCTTT. Translation gives CASSQLREAFF. The chain links TRBV16 to TRBJ1-1; D gene ambiguous. The germline V gene has CDR1 KGHSY and CDR2 FQNENV. Trimming pared 1 base from V and 8 bases from J, leaving 5 bases between. The CDR3 loop spans 11 amino acids.

The V gene is TRBV10-3, the J gene TRBJ2-2; D gene ambiguous. The germline V gene encodes CDR1 ENHRY and CDR2 SYGVKD. The V end lost 0 bases, the J end lost 7 bases, and 6 bases lay between the germline ends. The CDR3 is made up of 13 amino acids. This CDR3 is CAISESIFGELFF. The CDR3 bases are TGTGCCATCAGTGAGTCGATATTCGGGGAGCTGTTTTTT.

This rearrangement joins TRBV7-9 to TRBJ2-7; tentative D call: TRBD1 (5 bases). Germline CDR1 and CDR2: SEHNR and FQNEAQ (reference sequence). The CDR3 sequence is 11 residues long. V dropped 0 bases and J dropped 11 bases, with 8 bases sitting between them. CDR3 protein: CASSLATEEYF. The CDR3 bases are TGTGCCAGCAGCTTAGCGACAGAGGAGTACTTC.

The rearrangement joins TRBV7-6 to TRBJ2-5, with TRBD1 matching over 7 bases. Germline CDR1 reads SGHVS; CDR2 reads FNYEAQ. V lost 5 bases to trimming and J lost 2 bases; unmatched junction nucleotides: 11. CDR3 size: 16 residues. The CDR3 spells CASSHPGTERQETQYF. CDR3 nucleotide sequence: TGTGCCAGCAGCCACCCCGGGACAGAAAGACAAGAGACCCAGTACTTC. Variable domain in full (rest from reference TRBV7-6 and TRBJ2-5): GAGVSQSPRYKVTKRGQDVALRCDPISGHVSLYWYRQALGQGPEFLTYFNYEAQQDKSGLPNDRFSAERPEGSISTLTIQRTEQRDSAMYRCASSHPGTERQETQYFGPGTRLLVL.

V gene TRBV11-2 combines with J gene TRBJ2-1, with TRBD2 identical over 9 bases. After removal of 3 bases from V and 3 bases from J, the junction contained 3 bases not matched to a gene. This CDR3 contains 15 residues. Germline V CDR1 and CDR2: SGHAT, FQNNGV. This CDR3 reads CASSFISGGYNEQFF. In DNA, the CDR3 is TGTGCCAGCAGCTTCATTAGCGGGGGCTACAATGAGCAGTTCTTC. The full variable domain, in which reference TRBV11-2 and TRBJ2-1 provide the parts outside the CDR3, is EAGVAQSPRYKIIEKRQSVAFWCNPISGHATLYWYQQILGQGPKLLIQFQNNGVVDDSQLPKDRFSAERLKGVDSTLKIQPAKLEDSAVYLCASSFISGGYNEQFFGPGTRLTVL.

This chain uses TRBV4-1 with TRBJ2-3, with D uncertain. The CDR3 is 11 residues long. From germline, CDR1 is MGHRA and CDR2 YSYEKL. Trimming took off 1 base at V and 5 bases at J, with 1 base between the two ends. For the CDR3, the DNA is TGCGCCAGCAGCCAAGGAGATACGCAGTATTTT. This encodes CASSQGDTQYF.

The CDR3 bases are TGTGCCAGCAGTGAATACGAGGGGGCAACTGGCTACACCTTC. Its protein product is CASSEYEGATGYTF. This rearrangement joins TRBV25-1 to TRBJ1-2; 7 positions agree with TRBD1. V lost 0 bases, J lost 7 bases, and 5 bases stayed unmatched. CDR3 length: 14 residues. Per the germline V gene, CDR1 is MGHDK and CDR2 is SYGVNS.

The CDR3 reads CASSSETSGGPNEQFF. The CDR3 nucleotides read TGTGCCAGCAGCTCGGAGACTAGCGGGGGACCAAATGAGCAGTTCTTC. The rearrangement joins TRBV9 to TRBJ2-1; 12 bases align to TRBD2. This CDR3 has 16 amino acids. The V gene's germline CDR1 is SGDLS and CDR2 YYNGEE. V lost 4 bases and J lost 7; bases outside the gene matches: 9.

The chain is built from TRBV28 and TRBJ2-2; 9 bases fit TRBD2. The CDR3 covers 20 residues. J lost 4 bases, V lost 4 bases, and 19 bases had no gene match. Looked up from germline, CDR1 is MDHEN and CDR2 is SYDVKM. CDR3: CASSYEPTSGDPGGTGELFF. Here the CDR3 DNA reads TGTGCCAGCAGTTACGAGCCGACTAGCGGTGATCCGGGTGGCACCGGGGAGCTGTTTTTT.

This sequence joins TRBV7-2 and TRBJ2-5; TRBD1 matches 11 bases. Germline V gene data show CDR1 as SGHTA and CDR2 as FQGNSA. The CDR3 runs 17 residues. V dropped 1 base and J dropped 4; count of bases not matched to a gene: 8. CDR3 amino acids: CASSLVLAGTGGETQYF. The CDR3 DNA sequence: TGTGCCAGCAGCTTAGTCCTAGCAGGGACAGGGGGAGAGACCCAGTACTTC.

The J gene is TRBJ1-2, the V gene TRBV2, with a tentative D call TRBD1 (5 bases). V lost 7 bases, J lost 5 bases, and 8 bases lay in between. Germline CDR1 is SNHLY and CDR2 is FYNNEI. This CDR3 has 11 residues. The DNA for the CDR3 is TGTGCCAGCACCGAGGGGTATGGCTACACCTTC. Amino acid sequence: CASTEGYGYTF.

The chain joins TRBV7-2 to TRBJ1-2; 9 bases align to TRBD1. Germline trimming cut 5 bases from V and 4 bases from J; bases unmatched to any gene: 11. This CDR3 contains 16 residues. The germline V gene has CDR1 SGHTA and CDR2 FQGNSA. CDR3 in amino acids: CASSIWTGDTSYGYTF. The CDR3 bases are TGTGCCAGCAGCATCTGGACAGGGGATACGTCCTATGGCTACACCTTC.